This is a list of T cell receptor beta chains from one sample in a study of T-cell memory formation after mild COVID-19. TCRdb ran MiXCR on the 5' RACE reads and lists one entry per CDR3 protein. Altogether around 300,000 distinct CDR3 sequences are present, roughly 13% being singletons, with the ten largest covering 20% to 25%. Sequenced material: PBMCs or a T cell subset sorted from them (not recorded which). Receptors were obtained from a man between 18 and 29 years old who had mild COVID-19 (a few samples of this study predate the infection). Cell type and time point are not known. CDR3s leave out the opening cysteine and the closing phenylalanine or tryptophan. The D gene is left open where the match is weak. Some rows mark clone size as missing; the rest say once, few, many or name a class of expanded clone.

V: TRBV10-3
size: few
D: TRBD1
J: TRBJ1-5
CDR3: ATEDRVGDQPQH

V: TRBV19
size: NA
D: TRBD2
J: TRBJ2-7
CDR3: ASSAPGTSYHEQY

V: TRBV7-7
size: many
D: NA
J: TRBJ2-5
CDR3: ASSLGTAETQY

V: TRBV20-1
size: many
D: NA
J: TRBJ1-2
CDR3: SALTTAGYGYT

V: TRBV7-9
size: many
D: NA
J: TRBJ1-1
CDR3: ASSSGTGNTEAF

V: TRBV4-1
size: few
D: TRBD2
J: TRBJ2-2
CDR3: ASSQDPGGRSGELF

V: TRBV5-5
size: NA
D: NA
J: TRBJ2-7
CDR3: ASSLGETLYEQY

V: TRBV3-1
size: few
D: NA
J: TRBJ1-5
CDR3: ASSQIYSNQPQH

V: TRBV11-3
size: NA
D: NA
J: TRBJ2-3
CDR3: ASSLPGLDTQY

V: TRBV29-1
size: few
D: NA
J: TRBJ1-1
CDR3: SVEGNTEAF

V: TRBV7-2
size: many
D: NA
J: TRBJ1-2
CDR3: ASSQGYEGYT

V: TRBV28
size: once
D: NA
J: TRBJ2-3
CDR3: ASHDRSTDTQY

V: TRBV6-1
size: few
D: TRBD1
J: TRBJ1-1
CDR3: ASSSTGSTGAF

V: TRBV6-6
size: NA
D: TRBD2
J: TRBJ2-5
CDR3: ASRLERSGGARETQY

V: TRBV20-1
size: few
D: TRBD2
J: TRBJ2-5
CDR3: SARDYLTSGGQETQY

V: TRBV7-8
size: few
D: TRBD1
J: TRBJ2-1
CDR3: ASSWGQPYNEQF

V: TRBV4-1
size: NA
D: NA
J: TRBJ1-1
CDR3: ASSHGVSTEAF

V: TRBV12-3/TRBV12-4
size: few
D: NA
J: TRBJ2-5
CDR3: ASGQSRETQY

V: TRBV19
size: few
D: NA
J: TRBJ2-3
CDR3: ASRRGSETDTQY

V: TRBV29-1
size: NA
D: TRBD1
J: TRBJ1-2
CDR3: SVERDRGYGYT

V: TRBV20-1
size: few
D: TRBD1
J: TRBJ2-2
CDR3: SARDRRQGGTGELF

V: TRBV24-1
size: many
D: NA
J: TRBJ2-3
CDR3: ATGGRSSPLTQY

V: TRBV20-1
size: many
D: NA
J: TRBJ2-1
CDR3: SARFQPSVYNEQF

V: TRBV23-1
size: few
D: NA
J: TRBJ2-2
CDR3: ASSQSAAGELF

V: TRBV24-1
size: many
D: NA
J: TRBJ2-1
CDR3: ATSGDKDEQF

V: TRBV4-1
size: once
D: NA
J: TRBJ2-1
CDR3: ASSPRGGGDNEQF

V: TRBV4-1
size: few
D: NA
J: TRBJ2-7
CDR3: ASSQSPTGGSNEQY

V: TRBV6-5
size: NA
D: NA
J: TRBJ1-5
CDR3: ASSRSYSMGVNQPQH

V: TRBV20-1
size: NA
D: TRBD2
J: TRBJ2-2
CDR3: SASPLAGGNTGELF

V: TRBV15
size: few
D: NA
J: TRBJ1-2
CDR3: ATSRDAGSIYGYT

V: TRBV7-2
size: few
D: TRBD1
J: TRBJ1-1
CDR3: ASSSDRRDAF

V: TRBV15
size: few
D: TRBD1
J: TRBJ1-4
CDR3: ATNRDRVVEKLF

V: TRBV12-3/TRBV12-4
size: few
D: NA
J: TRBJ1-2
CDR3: ASSFNSLNDYT

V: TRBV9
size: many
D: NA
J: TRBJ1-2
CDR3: ASSSRGGLYGYT

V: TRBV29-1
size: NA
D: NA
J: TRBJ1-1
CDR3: SVPGGEAF

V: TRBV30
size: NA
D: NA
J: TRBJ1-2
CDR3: AWKNTYGYT

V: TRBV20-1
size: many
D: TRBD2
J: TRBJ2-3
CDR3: SAEVPLAGGPADTQY

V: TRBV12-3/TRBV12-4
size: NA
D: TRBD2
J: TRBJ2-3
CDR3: ASSLDSLAGGPADTQY

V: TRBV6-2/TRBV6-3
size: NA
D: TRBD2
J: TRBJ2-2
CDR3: ASNGGADTGELF

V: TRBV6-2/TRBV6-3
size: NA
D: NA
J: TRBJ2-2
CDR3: ASSYVARRGELF

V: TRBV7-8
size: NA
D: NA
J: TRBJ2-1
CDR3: ASSVADNEQF

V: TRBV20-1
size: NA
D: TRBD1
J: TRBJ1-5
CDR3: SARSGQPFNQPQH

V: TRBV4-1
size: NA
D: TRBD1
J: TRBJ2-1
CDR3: ASSRMGQGKTEQF

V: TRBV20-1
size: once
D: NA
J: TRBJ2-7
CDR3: SARALAYEQY

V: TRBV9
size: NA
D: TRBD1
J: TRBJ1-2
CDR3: ASSLEPTGEGYT

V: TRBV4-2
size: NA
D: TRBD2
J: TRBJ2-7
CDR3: ASSQVEAGVPSYEQY

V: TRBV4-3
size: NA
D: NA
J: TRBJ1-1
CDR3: ASSQGVSMNTEAF

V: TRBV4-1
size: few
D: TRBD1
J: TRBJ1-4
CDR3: ASSQMGQGREKLF

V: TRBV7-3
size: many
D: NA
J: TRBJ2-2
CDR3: ASRIAAGELF

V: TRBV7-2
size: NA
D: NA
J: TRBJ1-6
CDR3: ASSLDRHSPLH

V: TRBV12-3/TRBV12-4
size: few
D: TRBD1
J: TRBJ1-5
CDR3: ASSSGTGDPVGQPQH

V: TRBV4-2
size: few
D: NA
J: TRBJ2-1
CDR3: ASSQEIRNNEQF

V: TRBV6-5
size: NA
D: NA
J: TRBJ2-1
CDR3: ASSMGYEQF

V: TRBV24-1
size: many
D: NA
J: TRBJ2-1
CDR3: ATAPAGSYNEQF